This T cell receptor beta chain was obtained from a study of CD8 T cells in ankylosing spondylitis. Study-level findings and limits: For ankylosing spondylitis blood, a TCR beta motif of several highly homologous variants appeared characteristic. As reported, disease-linked clones showed significant enrichment in matched ankylosing spondylitis synovial fluid. Disease-linked clones had a CD8+ phenotype and relatively low frequency in peripheral blood.

This clonotype was counted a few times. Antigen specificity is unknown. Trimming took 2 bases from V and 2 from J, leaving 11 bases between them. Germline V CDR1 and CDR2: SGHRS, YFSETQ. This CDR3 contains 15 residues. The TCR beta libraries were generated through quantitative 5'-RACE incorporating molecular barcodes. In TCRdb, the 5' RACE reads were re-called with MiXCR into one record per CDR3 protein. The table records a few hundred thousand distinct CDR3 sequences, about a fifth of them present only once. This sequence originates from a male donor with ankylosing spondylitis. This chain connects TRBV5-1 to TRBJ1-5, with D perhaps matching TRBD1 (5 bases). Material: blood, either unsorted or a sorted T cell fraction (not recorded which). The CDR3 protein is CASSLGQGGNQPQHF. The CDR3 DNA reads TGCGCCAGCAGCTTAGGGCAGGGCGGCAATCAGCCCCAGCATTTT.